This TCR delta chain was documented in a study of gamma-delta T cells after stem cell transplantation. V was pared by 2 bases and J by 5 bases, with 12 bases of the junction left unmatched. The CDR3 spans 17 residues. Germline CDR1 and CDR2: TSWWSYY and QGS. In its sample, this clone ranks as medium-sized. TCRdb re-analyzed the RT-PCR reads via CATT. This table has about 7,800 delta-chain clones, 13% to 15% appearing once. The TCR sequence derives from a human donor. It is not recorded whose cells these are; they may come from a transplant donor. Sequencing used gamma-delta T cells. The V call is TRDV1, the J call TRDJ1; 9 positions match TRDD3. CDR3 nucleotide sequence: TGTGCTCTTGGGGAATTCTACTACCGGGGGATACAGGATAAACTCATCTTT. Protein: CALGEFYYRGIQDKLIF.